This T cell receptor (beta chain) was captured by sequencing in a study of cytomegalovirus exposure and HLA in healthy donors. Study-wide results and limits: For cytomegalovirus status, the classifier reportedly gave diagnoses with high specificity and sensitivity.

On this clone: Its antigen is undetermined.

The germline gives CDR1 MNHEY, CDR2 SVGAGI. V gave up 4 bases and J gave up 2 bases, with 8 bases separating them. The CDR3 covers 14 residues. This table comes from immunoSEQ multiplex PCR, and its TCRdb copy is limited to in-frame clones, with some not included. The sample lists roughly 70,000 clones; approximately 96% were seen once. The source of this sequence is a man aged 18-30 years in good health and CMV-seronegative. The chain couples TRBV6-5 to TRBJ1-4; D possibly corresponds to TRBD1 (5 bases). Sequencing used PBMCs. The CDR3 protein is CASSSGRTNEKLFF. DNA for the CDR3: TGTGCCAGCAGTTCAGGGCGCACTAATGAAAAACTGTTTTTT.